Each of the 20 T cell receptor beta chains below was sequenced from the same sample in a study of CD8+CD57+ T cells in acquired aplastic anemia. Genomic DNA served as template for TCR beta VDJ and CDR3 profiling. TCRdb processed the reads anew with MiXCR; each CDR3 protein has one entry. The sample records 33,000 or so distinct CDR3 sequences, more than 65% being singletons. The sample taken for sequencing was sorted CD4+, CD8+, or CD8+CD57+ T cells (not recorded which) from PBMCs. These receptors all come from a human donor in good health, serving as a control.

Concerning this clonotype: A much larger clone differs from this one at a single base, so this may be a read error. The chain carries TRBV19 and TRBJ1-5; 8 nucleotides align to TRBD1. J gave up 5 bases and V 11 bases, and 8 bases lay outside the gene matches. Germline CDR1 reads LNHDA; CDR2 reads SQIVND (reference sequence). The CDR3 spans 13 residues. Written as DNA, the CDR3 is TGTGCCTGCACCGGACAGGGATATCAGCCCCAGCATTTT. Amino acids: CACTGQGYQPQHF. The whole variable domain, remainder taken from reference TRBV19 and TRBJ1-5, is DGGITQSPKYLFRKEGQNVTLSCEQNLNHDAMYWYRQDPGQGLRLIYYSQIVNDFQKGDIAEGYSVSREKKESFPLTVTSAQKNPTAFYLCACTGQGYQPQHFGDGTRLSIL.

The chain has TRBV25-1 and TRBJ2-2; D might be TRBD1 or TRBD2, each matching 5 bases. V dropped 4 bases and J dropped 2 bases, with 11 bases sitting between them. CDR1 and CDR2 (germline): MGHDK, SYGVNS. CDR3 length equals 15 residues. In nucleotides, the CDR3 is TGTGCCAGCAGTGCCCTGGGACCAAACACCGGGGAGCTGTTTTTT. Translated: CASSALGPNTGELFF.

The V call is TRBV27, the J call TRBJ2-7, with D tentatively TRBD2 (5 bases). The CDR3 length is 12 residues. Trimming pared 4 bases from V and 3 bases from J, leaving 7 bases between. In germline, CDR1 is MNHEY, CDR2 SMNVEV (reference sequence). CDR3 loop: CASSSGLYEQYF. CDR3 DNA: TGTGCCAGCAGTTCTGGACTCTACGAGCAGTACTTC.

The V call is TRBV6-4, the J call TRBJ1-1, with 8 bases identical to TRBD1. V lost 4 bases and J lost 8; bases outside the gene matches: 9. Looked up from germline, CDR1 is MRHNA and CDR2 is SNTAGT. The CDR3 is made up of 14 amino acids. In DNA form, the CDR3 reads TGTGCCAGCAGTGCCACCGGGGACAGGACGGAAGCTTTCTTT. Its protein is CASSATGDRTEAFF.

This clonotype was recorded many times. The V gene is TRBV6-5, the J gene TRBJ1-1; the D gene is possibly TRBD1 (6 bases). With 2 bases removed from V and 3 bases from J, the gap between germline ends came to 7 bases. The CDR3 is 13 amino acids. CDR1 MNHEY and CDR2 SVGAGI come from the germline V gene. In DNA, the CDR3 is TGTGCCAGCAGTTACGGGGGCCACACTGAAGCTTTCTTT. This encodes CASSYGGHTEAFF.

This clonotype has more than one count but fewer than ten. The genes are TRBV15 and TRBJ2-5, with D hard to call. V was cut by 1 base and J by 2 bases, with 2 bases left in between. The CDR3 length is 12 residues. CDR1 is LNHNV and CDR2 is YYDKDF in the germline V gene (reference sequence). The chain's CDR3 is CATSRGQETQYF. The CDR3 nucleotides read TGTGCCACCAGCAGAGGGCAAGAGACCCAGTACTTC.

This clonotype was seen a few times. V gene TRBV15 combines with J gene TRBJ2-7, with 9 bases aligning to TRBD1. The CDR3 has 17 amino acids. V was clipped by 5 bases and J by 0 bases; unmatched bases: 11. Germline V lookup: CDR1 LNHNV, CDR2 YYDKDF (reference sequence). CDR3 loop: CATSSTRQGVSSYEQYF. The DNA of the CDR3 is TGTGCCACCAGCTCGACTAGACAGGGGGTTAGCTCCTACGAGCAGTACTTC.

This chain connects TRBV7-3 to TRBJ1-2; the D is unclear. The CDR3 has 14 residues. Trimming took off 1 base at V and 1 base at J, with 7 bases between the two ends. Germline assignment: CDR1 SGHTA and CDR2 FQGTGA. The CDR3 spells CASSLSHNNYGYTF. The CDR3 DNA is TGTGCCAGCAGCTTAAGTCATAATAACTATGGCTACACCTTC.

The genes are TRBV19 and TRBJ2-7, with 8 positions matching TRBD1. The V gene's germline CDR1 is LNHDA and CDR2 SQIVND (reference sequence). There are 13 residues in the CDR3. Losses at the gene ends were 11 bases for V and 3 bases for J; bases not matched to a gene: 9. CDR3 region: CAWSVGTGYEQYF. CDR3 bases: TGTGCCTGGAGTGTAGGGACAGGCTACGAGCAGTACTTC.

Regarding this clonotype: One end of the junction fails to match germline, which may point to a read error. The V and J genes are TRBV29-1 and TRBJ1-1; tentatively, D is TRBD1 (5 bases). The CDR3 runs to 12 residues. Germline V gene sequence: CDR1 SQVTM, CDR2 ANQGSEA. This CDR3 is CSVRVANIEAFF. In nucleotides, the CDR3 is TGCAGCGTCAGGGTAGCGAACATTGAAGCTTTCTTT.

This clonotype came up a few times. This chain links TRBV10-3 with TRBJ2-1, with no clear D. Deletions cut 0 bases from V and 6 bases from J, with 9 bases between. The CDR3 length is 14 residues. Germline V gene data show CDR1 as ENHRY and CDR2 as SYGVKD. The CDR3 region is CAISESLEGNEQFF. CDR3 DNA: TGTGCCATCAGTGAGTCGCTAGAAGGCAATGAGCAGTTCTTC.

J is TRBJ1-2 and V is TRBV5-6; 10 bases fit TRBD1. This CDR3 region has 15 residues. The germline gives CDR1 SGHDT, CDR2 YYEEEE. Losses at the gene ends were 4 bases for V and 6 bases for J; bases not matched to a gene: 9. CDR3 bases: TGTGCCAGCAGCCCCGAGACAGGGGGCATTAATGGCTACACCTTC. Protein product: CASSPETGGINGYTF.

The CDR3 coding sequence is TGTGCCAGCAGCCCACGACCAGGGTTTGGGGAAAAACTGTTTTTT. Translation: CASSPRPGFGEKLFF. This chain links TRBV9 with TRBJ1-4; D perhaps matches TRBD1 (5 bases). V was pared by 4 bases and J by 8 bases, with 18 bases between. The CDR3 is 15 residues long. Germline V gene sequence: CDR1 SGDLS, CDR2 YYNGEE.

The sample holds one count of this clonotype. The V and J genes are TRBV15 and TRBJ2-7; possible D gene TRBD1, 5 bases. The germline CDR1 and CDR2 sequences are LNHNV and YYDKDF (reference sequence). The V end lost 0 bases, the J end lost 1 base, and 10 bases lay between the germline ends. The CDR3 has 15 residues. CDR3 nucleotides: TGTGCCACCAGCAGAGATAGGGGTAGTTCCTACGAGCAGTACTTC. This codes for CATSRDRGSSYEQYF.

The rearrangement joins TRBV6-1 to TRBJ2-2; 10 bases match TRBD2. Germline CDR1 reads MNHNS; CDR2 reads SASEGT. The CDR3 is 16 residues long. V lost 4 bases to trimming and J lost 3 bases; unmatched junction nucleotides: 5. The CDR3 region is CASSAIAGGHTGELFF. For the CDR3, the DNA is TGTGCCAGCAGTGCGATAGCGGGGGGCCACACCGGGGAGCTGTTTTTT.

A word on this clonotype: A read error may account for a junction end that differs from germline. The J gene is TRBJ2-2, the V gene TRBV19; D is possibly TRBD2 (5 bases). Germline assignment: CDR1 LNHDA and CDR2 SQIVND (reference sequence). This CDR3 comprises 12 residues. The CDR3 nucleotides are TGTGCCAGTAGTATTTTAGTCGGGGAGCTGTCTTTT. It specifies CASSILVGELSF. Variable domain in full (rest from reference TRBV19 and TRBJ2-2): DGGITQSPKYLFRKEGQNVTLSCEQNLNHDAMYWYRQDPGQGLRLIYYSQIVNDFQKGDIAEGYSVSREKKESFPLTVTSAQKNPTAFYLCASSILVGELSFGEGSRLTVL.

The rearrangement uses TRBV29-1 and TRBJ2-1, with TRBD1 identical over 7 bases. CDR1 is SQVTM, CDR2 ANQGSEA, per germline. Trimming cost V 2 bases and J 9 bases; bases outside gene matches: 1. There are 11 residues in the CDR3. The CDR3 loop reads CSVETGAEQFF. The CDR3 bases are TGCAGCGTTGAAACAGGGGCTGAGCAGTTCTTC.

This chain links TRBV24-1 with TRBJ1-5, with a possible D match to TRBD1 (5 bases). With 2 bases removed from V and 5 bases from J, the gap between germline ends came to 15 bases. Per the germline V gene, CDR1 is KGHDR and CDR2 is SFDVKD. This CDR3 comprises 16 residues. The CDR3 sequence: CATSDSGREFDQPQHF. The DNA for the CDR3 is TGTGCCACCAGTGATTCGGGCAGGGAGTTCGATCAGCCCCAGCATTTT.

This chain links TRBV15 with TRBJ2-5; TRBD1 agrees at 8 bases. Trimming at V came to 1 base and at J to 5 bases, leaving 3 bases not matched to a gene. This CDR3 region has 14 residues. Germline V gene sequence: CDR1 LNHNV, CDR2 YYDKDF (reference sequence). The CDR3 coding sequence is TGTGCCACCAGCAGAGGACAGGGGTCGGAGACCCAGTACTTC. It yields the protein CATSRGQGSETQYF.

The chain is built from TRBV29-1 and TRBJ2-1, with D perhaps TRBD1 (6 bases). Per the germline V gene, CDR1 is SQVTM and CDR2 is ANQGSEA. V lost 6 bases, J lost 3 bases, and 15 bases lay in between. The CDR3 has 14 residues. Here the CDR3 reads CSVLLQGIYNEQFF. The CDR3 DNA sequence: TGCAGCGTCCTTCTACAGGGCATCTACAATGAGCAGTTCTTC.